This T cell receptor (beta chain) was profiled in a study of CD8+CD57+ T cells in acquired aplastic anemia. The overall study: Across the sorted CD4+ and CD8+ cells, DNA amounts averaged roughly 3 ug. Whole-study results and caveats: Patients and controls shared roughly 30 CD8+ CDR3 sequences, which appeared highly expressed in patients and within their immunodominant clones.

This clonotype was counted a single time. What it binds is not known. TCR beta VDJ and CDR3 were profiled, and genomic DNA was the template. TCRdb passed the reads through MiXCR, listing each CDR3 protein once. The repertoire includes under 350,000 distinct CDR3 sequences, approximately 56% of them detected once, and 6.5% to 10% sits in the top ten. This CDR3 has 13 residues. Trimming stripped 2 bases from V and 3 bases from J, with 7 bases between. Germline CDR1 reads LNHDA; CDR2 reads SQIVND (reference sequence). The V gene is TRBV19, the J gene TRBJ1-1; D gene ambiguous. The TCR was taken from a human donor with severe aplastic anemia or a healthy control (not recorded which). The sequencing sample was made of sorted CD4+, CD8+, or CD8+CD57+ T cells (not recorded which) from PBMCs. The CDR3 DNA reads TGTGCCAGTAGTATACCAGGTCACACTGAAGCTTTCTTT. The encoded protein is CASSIPGHTEAFF.